This TCR beta chain was captured in a study of blood T cells in healthy people across ages. Study-wide results and limits: Per million T cells, TCR beta diversity dropped about linearly as age rose. Diversity estimates from one million T cells were considered underestimates.

Ten or more counts support this clonotype. Its target is not known. The germline gives CDR1 SGHDT, CDR2 YYEEEE. This CDR3 comprises 15 residues. With 4 bases removed from V and 6 bases from J, the gap between germline ends came to 19 bases. The authors ran a second PCR of about 6 to 12 cycles using a sample-barcoded 5' primer and a J-beta primer mix. Unique molecular identifiers of 12 random nucleotides labeled each cDNA. Paired-end reads containing CDR3 totaled no fewer than 3 million for each sample. TCRdb re-called the 5' RACE reads with MiXCR, one entry per CDR3 protein. The profile shows hundreds of thousands of distinct CDR3 sequences, under 35% of them singletons.

The sequence derives from a woman of 80 years or more in good health. The sample taken for sequencing was blood. V gene TRBV5-6 combines with J gene TRBJ1-2; maybe TRBD1 (6 bases). CDR3 region: CASSRFRDTLDGYTF. The DNA of the CDR3 is TGTGCCAGCAGCCGATTCCGGGACACCTTGGATGGCTACACCTTC.